Listed here is a single T cell receptor (beta chain). Its cognate antigen is unknown. The data derive from a study of identical twins. Template switching introduced a universal primer site, and the cDNA bore unique molecular identifiers. Each CDR3 protein is one row after TCRdb ran MiXCR on the 5' RACE reads. The sample holds under 300,000 distinct CDR3 sequences, 10% to 15% seen once. J was trimmed by 7 bases and V by 4 bases; bases with no gene match: 2. The CDR3 contains 11 residues. Germline CDR1 is SGHRS and CDR2 is YFSETQ. Study-wide results and caveats: When twins shared out-of-frame alpha sequences, those sequences had excess low generation probability. In cord blood, abundant beta clonotypes had fewer insertions; memory showed no trend.

These records were also assigned to another study, of yellow fever vaccine responses in identical twins.

This chain joins TRBV5-1 and TRBJ2-7, with 7 bases lining up with TRBD1. The material sequenced was memory (CD45RO+) T cells sorted from blood. The sequence was collected from a woman aged 18 to 35 in good health. The CDR3 reads CASSPDREQYF. CDR3 sequence (DNA): TGCGCCAGCAGCCCGGACAGGGAGCAGTACTTC.